This entry features one TCR beta chain sequence. Original processing methods: Reference gene primer amplification in the assay estimated nucleated cell counts. Data came from immunoSEQ multiplex PCR; TCRdb stores just in-frame clones and leaves some out. V and J calls and clone size follow that table, whereas D and trimming were derived from the DNA. The sample has around 200,000 clones; 87% are singletons. The data stem from a study of blood T cell repertoires in COVID-19. Background on the study: Italy, Spain and the United States were the sources of the convalescent and acute COVID-19 samples.

Looked up from germline, CDR1 is GTSNPN and CDR2 is SVGIG (reference sequence). Trimming pared 2 bases from V and 8 bases from J, leaving 16 bases between. The CDR3 is 14 amino acids. Categorization into cohorts depended on clinical history that participants reported. This chain connects TRBV30 to TRBJ1-3, with TRBD1 as a possible D gene (6 bases). The specimen sequenced was PBMCs or T cells enriched from blood (not recorded which). The origin of this receptor is a man younger than 30 with acute COVID-19. CDR3 coding DNA: TGTGCCTGGAGTAGACAGGAATTCATAGACACCATATATTTT. This encodes CAWSRQEFIDTIYF.